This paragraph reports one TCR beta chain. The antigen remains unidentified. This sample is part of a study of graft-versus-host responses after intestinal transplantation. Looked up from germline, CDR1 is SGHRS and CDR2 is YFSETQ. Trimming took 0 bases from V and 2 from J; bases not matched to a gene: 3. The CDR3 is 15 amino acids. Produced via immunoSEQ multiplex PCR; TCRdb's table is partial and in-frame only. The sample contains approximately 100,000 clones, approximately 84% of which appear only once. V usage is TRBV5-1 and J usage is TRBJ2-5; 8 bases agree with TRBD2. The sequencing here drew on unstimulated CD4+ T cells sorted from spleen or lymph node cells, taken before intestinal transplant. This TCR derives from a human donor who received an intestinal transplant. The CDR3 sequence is CASSLEGGGQETQYF. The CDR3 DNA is TGCGCCAGCAGCTTGGAAGGCGGGGGGCAAGAGACCCAGTACTTC.